This T cell receptor (beta chain) was obtained from a study of T cells after posttransplantation cyclophosphamide. CDR3 length equals 15 residues. J was trimmed by 5 bases and V by 7 bases; bases with no gene match: 7. Germline loops: CDR1 ENHRY, CDR2 SYGVKD. Busulfan-fludarabine conditioning, marrow transplant, and cyclophosphamide on days +3 and +4 were administered. Study results and caveats: Donor-recipient repertoire similarity was low at 1-2 months, rising over year one. Recipient CMV seropositivity and CMV reactivation strongly tracked TRB clonality. Blood and skin or GI T cell repertoires showed limited TRB overlap.

Method: immunoSEQ multiplex PCR; TCRdb's copy keeps in-frame clones and lacks some. This sample comprises about 6,700 clones, none seen once only. This clone was observed many times. Its antigen is not known. The chain has TRBV10-3 and TRBJ2-3; TRBD2 matches 12 bases. This TCR was recovered from a male patient in his thirties who received an allogeneic stem cell transplant from an unrelated donor, was CMV-positive, and had acute and chronic GVHD. Some T cells may arise from the graft donor. This sample comprised PBMCs, obtained after an allogeneic stem cell transplant with post-transplant cyclophosphamide. In DNA form, the CDR3 reads TGTGCCATCACCCAGACTAGCGGGAGAGGAGATACGCAGTATTTT. It codes for CAITQTSGRGDTQYF.